A selection of T cell receptor beta chains follows, all from one sample in a study of cytomegalovirus exposure and HLA in healthy donors. Sequencing used immunoSEQ multiplex PCR; TCRdb keeps in-frame clones, though not all of them. The repertoire includes about 88,000 clones, less than 90% of them detected once, and 9% to 14% sits in the top ten. Sequenced: PBMCs. The receptors come from a woman younger than 30 in good health and CMV-seropositive. Both conserved end residues are part of each CDR3. D genes are given only for firm matches. Size values are once, few and many counts, or a class for expanded clones, and some rows have none.

TRBJ2-3 | TRBV7-3 | NA | once | CASSLSITDTQYF | TGTGCCAGCAGCTTATCTATCACAGATACGCAGTATTTT
TRBJ2-7 | TRBV18 | NA | NA | CASSPNSFYEQYF | TGTGCCAGCTCACCAAACAGCTTCTACGAGCAGTACTTC
TRBJ2-4 | TRBV4-3 | TRBD2 | once | CASSQDLTSGLAKNIQYF | TGCGCCAGCAGCCAAGACTTGACTAGCGGGCTAGCCAAAAACATTCAGTACTTC
TRBJ1-2 | TRBV30 | TRBD1 | few | CAWSVRGAGGPYGYTF | TGTGCCTGGAGTGTAAGGGGGGCAGGGGGGCCCTATGGCTACACCTTC
TRBJ1-4 | TRBV2 | TRBD1 | NA | CASMLEGQLGEKLFF | TGTGCCAGCATGCTGGAGGGACAGCTGGGAGAAAAACTGTTTTTT
TRBJ2-7 | TRBV4-1 | TRBD1 | NA | CASSQAVSGTASSYEQYF | TGCGCCAGCAGCCAAGCCGTCTCTGGGACAGCTAGCTCCTACGAGCAGTACTTC
TRBJ2-1 | TRBV7-9 | TRBD2 | NA | CASSYGTSGAEQFF | TGTGCCAGCAGTTATGGGACTAGCGGGGCGGAGCAGTTCTTC
TRBJ2-3 | TRBV10-3 | TRBD2 | NA | CAISEGAGGPFGTDTQYF | TGTGCCATCAGTGAGGGAGCGGGGGGGCCCTTCGGCACAGATACGCAGTATTTT
TRBJ1-6 | TRBV2 | NA | NA | CASRGANNSPLHF | TGTGCCAGCCGTGGGGCTAATAATTCACCCCTCCACTTT
TRBJ2-6 | TRBV27 | TRBD2 | once | CASALWGGSGANVLTF | TGTGCCAGCGCCTTATGGGGGGGCTCTGGGGCCAACGTCCTGACTTTC
TRBJ2-5 | TRBV4-3 | TRBD2 | NA | CASSLLTSGGVGTQYF | TGCGCCAGCAGCCTCTTGACTAGCGGGGGGGTTGGGACCCAGTACTTC
TRBJ2-7 | TRBV15 | TRBD1 | NA | CATSRRDRSYEQYF | TGTGCCACCAGCAGGAGGGACAGGTCCTACGAGCAGTACTTC
TRBJ1-2 | TRBV2 | NA | once | CASRRQSANYGYTF | TGTGCCAGCAGGAGACAGTCTGCTAACTATGGCTACACCTTC
TRBJ2-5 | TRBV6-6 | NA | NA | CASTPSGETQYF | TGTGCCAGCACCCCCAGCGGGGAGACCCAGTACTTC
TRBJ1-6 | TRBV18 | TRBD1 | NA | CASSGTGEGSPLHF | TGTGCCAGCTCAGGGACAGGGGAAGGTTCACCCCTCCACTTT
TRBJ1-2 | TRBV19 | TRBD1 | NA | CASSDGQGSGYGYTF | TGTGCCAGTAGCGATGGACAGGGGAGCGGCTATGGCTACACCTTC
TRBJ1-1 | TRBV5-1 | TRBD1 | NA | CASSLVGQGVSF | TGCGCCAGCAGCTTGGTGGGACAGGGAGTTTCTTTT
TRBJ2-7 | TRBV30 | NA | once | CAWSSQGTPYEQYF | TGTGCCTGGTCGAGTCAGGGTACCCCCTACGAGCAGTACTTC
TRBJ1-5 | TRBV9 | NA | NA | CASSVEQGGQPQHF | TGTGCCAGCAGCGTAGAGCAGGGCGGTCAGCCCCAGCATTTT
TRBJ2-1 | TRBV6-1 | TRBD1 | NA | CASSPRTGHYNEQFF | TGTGCCAGCAGTCCTCGGACAGGCCATTACAATGAGCAGTTCTTC
TRBJ2-3 | TRBV13 | NA | NA | CASSLGGEGTDTQYF | TGTGCCAGCAGCTTAGGAGGGGAGGGCACAGATACGCAGTATTTT
TRBJ1-3 | TRBV2 | TRBD1 | NA | CASSITGTGLDTIYF | TGTGCCAGCAGCATCACCGGGACAGGGTTGGACACCATATATTTT
TRBJ1-6 | TRBV5-1 | TRBD1 | NA | CASSLSRDRDPYNSPLHF | TGCGCCAGCAGCCTCTCCCGGGACAGGGATCCCTATAATTCACCCCTCCACTTT
TRBJ2-1 | TRBV9 | NA | NA | CASSVGGTLSYNEQFF | TGTGCCAGCAGCGTCGGAGGGACCCTCTCCTACAATGAGCAGTTCTTC
TRBJ1-5 | TRBV10-1 | NA | few | CATLETGRYSNQPQHF | TGCGCCACACTCGAGACAGGTCGGTATAGCAATCAGCCCCAGCATTTT
TRBJ1-1 | TRBV19 | NA | NA | CASSRGVGDTEAFF | TGTGCCAGTAGCCGTGGGGTAGGGGACACTGAAGCTTTCTTT
TRBJ1-4 | TRBV10-3 | NA | NA | CAISGGEGEKLFF | TGTGCCATCAGCGGCGGAGAAGGTGAAAAACTGTTTTTT
TRBJ2-1 | TRBV7-7 | TRBD2 | NA | CASSSSGGNNEQFF | TGTGCCAGCAGCTCTAGCGGGGGGAACAATGAGCAGTTCTTC
TRBJ2-7 | TRBV5-5 | NA | NA | CASSFRLGATYEQYF | TGTGCCAGCAGCTTTAGGTTGGGGGCAACCTACGAGCAGTACTTC
TRBJ1-4 | TRBV10-3 | NA | NA | CAISRDGSYNEKLFF | TGTGCCATCAGTCGGGACGGGAGTTATAATGAAAAACTGTTTTTT
TRBJ2-7 | TRBV27 | NA | NA | CASGRRGFSSSYEQYF | TGTGCCAGCGGCCGGCGAGGGTTTAGCTCCAGCTACGAGCAGTACTTC
TRBJ1-4 | TRBV28 | TRBD1 | NA | CASSSMTGNVNEKLFF | TGTGCCAGCAGTTCCATGACAGGGAACGTTAATGAAAAACTGTTTTTT
TRBJ2-2 | TRBV7-9 | NA | NA | CASSSDKNTGELFF | TGTGCCAGCAGCTCCGACAAGAACACCGGGGAGCTGTTTTTT
TRBJ2-4 | TRBV28 | TRBD1 | NA | CASSAGTGKDIQYF | TGTGCCAGCAGTGCCGGGACAGGGAAGGACATTCAGTACTTC
TRBJ1-2 | TRBV7-9 | NA | once | CASSDPGYGYTF | TGTGCCAGCAGCGACCCAGGGTACGGCTACACCTTC
TRBJ2-7 | TRBV30 | TRBD1 | NA | CAWSVGTAYEQYF | TGTGCCTGGAGTGTAGGGACAGCCTACGAGCAGTACTTC
TRBJ2-2 | TRBV7-3 | NA | NA | CASSPTSDGTGELFF | TGTGCCAGCAGCCCGACCAGCGATGGCACCGGGGAGCTGTTTTTT
TRBJ2-5 | TRBV4-3 | TRBD2 | NA | CASSQDGGTRAGETQYF | TGCGCCAGCAGCCAAGATGGGGGGACTAGGGCCGGAGAGACCCAGTACTTC
TRBJ1-2 | TRBV6-4 | TRBD1 | NA | CASSDRGGAGGYTF | TGTGCCAGCAGTGATCGAGGGGGCGCGGGGGGCTACACCTTC
TRBJ2-5 | TRBV2 | NA | NA | CASSLGGQETQYF | TGTGCCAGCAGTTTGGGGGGCCAAGAGACCCAGTACTTC
TRBJ1-2 | TRBV30 | NA | NA | CAWSRTLYGYTF | TGTGCCTGGAGCCGGACACTCTATGGCTACACCTTC
TRBJ2-7 | TRBV6-1 | NA | NA | CASEEDGTLRTSCF | TGTGCCAGCGAAGAGGACGGGACTCTCCGTACTTCATGCTTC
TRBJ2-1 | TRBV4-3 | TRBD2 | NA | CASSQDGVAGATYNEQFF | TGCGCCAGCAGCCAAGATGGGGTAGCGGGGGCTACCTACAATGAGCAGTTCTTC
TRBJ2-2 | TRBV11-2 | NA | NA | CASSPRTDSTGELFF | TGTGCCAGCAGCCCGAGGACAGACTCCACCGGGGAGCTGTTTTTT
TRBJ1-4 | TRBV25-1 | NA | NA | CASTSNQGHVEKLFF | TGTGCCAGCACCAGTAATCAGGGCCACGTCGAAAAACTGTTTTTT
TRBJ2-3 | TRBV5-1 | TRBD2 | NA | CASSLFSGGPTDTQYF | TGCGCCAGCAGCTTATTTAGCGGGGGGCCCACAGATACGCAGTATTTT